This TCR beta chain was captured by sequencing in a study of T cell clones after liver transplantation. Study information: HCV positivity affected three of eight recipients; the rest lacked autoimmune or viral indications. Blood was drawn pre-transplant, before withdrawal, and after full or failed withdrawal. Tolerance: complete withdrawal held at least one year, liver enzymes staying within twice normal.

The data were produced by immunoSEQ multiplex PCR, yet TCRdb's version contains in-frame clones alone and is incomplete. The sample holds tens of thousands of clones, approximately 70% seen once. V lost 1 base, J lost 6 bases, and 10 bases lay in between. Germline V gene lookup returns CDR1 SGHVS and CDR2 FNYEAQ. The CDR3 is 13 amino acids. This clone turned up a few times. The genes are TRBV7-6 and TRBJ2-7; D may be TRBD2 (6 bases). This receptor was identified in a human patient who received a liver transplant. Some T cells may be provided by the graft donor. The sequenced sample was CD4+ T cells from blood, obtained at the approximately 16-month timepoint. In DNA form, the CDR3 reads TGTGCCAGCAGCTTAGAATCCGGGGGCGAGCAGTACTTC. The encoded protein is CASSLESGGEQYF.